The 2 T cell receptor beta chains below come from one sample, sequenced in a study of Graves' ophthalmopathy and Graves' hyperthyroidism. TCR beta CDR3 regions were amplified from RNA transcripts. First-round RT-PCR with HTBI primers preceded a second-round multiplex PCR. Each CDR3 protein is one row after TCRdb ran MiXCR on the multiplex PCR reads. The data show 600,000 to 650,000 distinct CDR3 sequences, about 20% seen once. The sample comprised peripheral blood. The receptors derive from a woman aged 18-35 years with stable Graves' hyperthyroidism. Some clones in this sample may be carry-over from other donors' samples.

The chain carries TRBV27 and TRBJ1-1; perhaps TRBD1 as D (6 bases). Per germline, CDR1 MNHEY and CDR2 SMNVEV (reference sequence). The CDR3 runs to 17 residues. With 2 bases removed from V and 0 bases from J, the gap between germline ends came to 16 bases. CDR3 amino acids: CASSLIGPGAMNTEAFF. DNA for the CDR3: TGTGCCAGCAGTTTAATCGGTCCAGGGGCGATGAACACTGAAGCTTTCTTT.

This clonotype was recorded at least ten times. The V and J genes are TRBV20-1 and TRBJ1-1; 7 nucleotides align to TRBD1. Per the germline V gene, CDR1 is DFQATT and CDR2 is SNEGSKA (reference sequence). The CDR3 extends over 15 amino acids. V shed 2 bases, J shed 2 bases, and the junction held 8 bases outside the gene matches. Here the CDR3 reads CSARRPRTGNTEAFF. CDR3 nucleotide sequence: TGCAGTGCTAGACGTCCTCGGACAGGAAACACTGAAGCTTTCTTT.